This T cell receptor beta chain was sequenced during a study of blood T cell repertoires in COVID-19. Across the study: Donors in the United States, Italy and Spain gave samples during acute or convalescent COVID-19. Sources were T cells, B-cell-depleted T cells, or PBMCs; the material itself was cDNA or gDNA.

In the study's own analysis: The authors estimated nucleated cell counts from reference gene primer amplification. The protocol was immunoSEQ multiplex PCR, while the TCRdb copy is restricted to in-frame clones and leaves out a portion. V, J and clone size derive from that table, while D and trimming were established from the DNA sequence. This table has around 260,000 clones, 86% appearing once. The CDR3 spans 13 residues. The ends were cut back, 7 bases at V and 1 base at J, with 10 bases in the middle. Germline CDR1 is ENHRY and CDR2 is SYGVKD. Sequenced: peripheral blood. The chain carries TRBV10-3 and TRBJ1-1; no reliable D call. The TCR was taken from a young man with active or convalescent COVID-19. Here the CDR3 reads CAIKRGENTEAFF. CDR3 sequence (DNA): TGTGCCATCAAAAGAGGAGAGAACACTGAAGCTTTCTTT.